In its sample, the clone carrying this T cell receptor beta chain was seen a few times. The record originates from a study of molecular identifiers for immune sequencing clone quantification. The CD8+CD4-CCR7+CD45RA+ phenotype defined the sorted naive CD8 T cells. Library preparation followed earlier protocols using designated TCR primers. TCRdb re-analysed the PCR reads in MiXCR, keeping a single row per CDR3 protein. The sample records about 320,000 distinct CDR3 sequences, about 21% being singletons. Trimming stripped 1 base from V and 4 bases from J, with 13 bases between. Per the germline V gene, CDR1 is MGHRA and CDR2 is YSYEKL. The CDR3 covers 15 residues.

Input material: naive CD8+ T cells from blood, with Jurkat cell RNA spiked in. Regarding subset: FACS-sorted CD8+CD4-CCR7+CD45RA+ naive T cells. This TCR was sampled from a human donor in good health. Some libraries in this study had Jurkat cell RNA spiked in. The genes are TRBV4-1 and TRBJ1-1; no definite D call. The CDR3 spells CASSQVYLGVTEAFF. DNA of the CDR3: TGCGCCAGCAGCCAAGTTTACCTTGGTGTCACTGAAGCTTTCTTT.